Each of the 17 T cell receptor beta chains below was sequenced from the same sample in a study of shared clonotypes between healthy human individuals. Here immunoSEQ multiplex PCR was the method, and the copy in TCRdb shows in-frame clones only, minus some. The sample records about 2.3 million clones, 85% to 95% being singletons. Source material: naive CD4+ T cells from PBMCs. As for subset: CD45RA+ positively selected. The receptors stem from a man aged 18 to 30 in good health. Some clones in this sample may be carry-over from other donors' samples.

The CDR3 spells CASSGQFYSNQPQHF. CDR3 in DNA: TGTGCCAGCAGCGGACAGTTTTATAGCAATCAGCCCCAGCATTTT. The genes are TRBV28 and TRBJ1-5; possibly TRBD1 for D (6 bases). Germline V CDR1 and CDR2: MDHEN, SYDVKM. The CDR3 has 15 amino acids. Trimming took off 6 bases at V and 0 bases at J, with 12 bases between the two ends.

The chain uses TRBV5-6 and TRBJ1-2; D call uncertain. V gave up 0 bases and J gave up 2 bases, with 14 bases separating them. Germline V gene lookup returns CDR1 SGHDT and CDR2 YYEEEE. The CDR3 is 16 residues long. The CDR3 is CASSLVGHRENYGYTF. DNA of the CDR3: TGTGCCAGCAGCTTGGTAGGCCACAGAGAGAACTATGGCTACACCTTC.

The chain joins TRBV9 to TRBJ2-3; D is unresolved. Trimming left V 3 bases short and J 2 bases short, with 7 bases between. The CDR3 extends over 13 amino acids. Germline V gene lookup returns CDR1 SGDLS and CDR2 YYNGEE. The CDR3 sequence is CASSARATDTQYF. The DNA of the CDR3 is TGTGCCAGCAGCGCACGGGCCACAGATACGCAGTATTTT.

This chain connects TRBV5-1 to TRBJ1-1; D unresolved. The CDR3 runs 15 residues. V lost 0 bases and J lost 3, with 12 bases in between. The germline V gene has CDR1 SGHRS and CDR2 YFSETQ. The CDR3 DNA sequence: TGCGCCAGCAGCTTGGTAGCAATTCAGGACACTGAAGCTTTCTTT. It codes for CASSLVAIQDTEAFF. The variable domain in full, with the rest retrieved from reference TRBV5-1 and TRBJ1-1, is KAGVTQTPRYLIKTRGQQVTLSCSPISGHRSVSWYQQTPGQGLQFLFEYFSETQRNKGNFPGRFSGRQFSNSRSEMNVSTLELGDSALYLCASSLVAIQDTEAFFGQGTRLTVV.

In its sample, this clone was seen once. V and J are TRBV4-1 and TRBJ2-1; D may be TRBD2 (5 bases). V was cut by 5 bases and J by 8 bases, with 19 bases left in between. Germline assignment: CDR1 MGHRA and CDR2 YSYEKL. This CDR3 has 15 residues. CDR3 coding DNA: TGCGCCAGCAGCGAGGGTAGTTTGCCCCTTTATGAGCAGTTCTTC. Its translation is CASSEGSLPLYEQFF.

The chain's CDR3 is CASKGGTLRSETQYF. DNA for the CDR3: TGTGCCAGTAAGGGGGGCACTTTAAGATCGGAGACCCAGTACTTC. The rearrangement uses TRBV19 and TRBJ2-5; possibly TRBD1 or TRBD2 for D (6 bases each). Germline V lookup: CDR1 LNHDA, CDR2 SQIVND (reference sequence). The CDR3 has 15 residues. V shed 7 bases and J shed 5 bases, with 20 bases lying between them.

This chain links TRBV7-9 with TRBJ2-1; 8 bases are a match to TRBD2. The CDR3 is 16 amino acids. J lost 9 bases, V lost 2 bases, and 12 bases had no gene match. The V gene's germline CDR1 is SEHNR and CDR2 FQNEAQ (reference sequence). The DNA for the CDR3 is TGTGCCAGCAGCTTATTGGCGGCGGGAGGAGGGGGTGAGCAGTTCTTC. Translating it yields CASSLLAAGGGGEQFF.

The V call is TRBV25-1, the J call TRBJ2-5; TRBD2 might be the D (6 bases). This CDR3 region has 16 residues. With 2 bases removed from V and 5 bases from J, the gap between germline ends came to 18 bases. Germline V gives CDR1 MGHDK, CDR2 SYGVNS. CDR3 sequence: CASSELGRAREETQYF. The CDR3 DNA is TGTGCCAGCAGTGAACTGGGGCGGGCCCGGGAGGAGACCCAGTACTTC. The whole variable domain, filled in from reference TRBV25-1 and TRBJ2-5, reads EADIYQTPRYLVIGTGKKITLECSQTMGHDKMYWYQQDPGMELHLIHYSYGVNSTEKGDLSSESTVSRIRTEHFPLTLESARPSHTSQYLCASSELGRAREETQYFGPGTRLLVL.

The chain links TRBV7-3 to TRBJ2-7, with 10 bases matching TRBD2. The CDR3 consists of 17 residues. The germline V gene has CDR1 SGHTA and CDR2 FQGTGA. Losses at the gene ends were 2 bases for V and 7 bases for J; bases not matched to a gene: 14. CDR3 in DNA: TGTGCCAGCAGCTTAGGCCCAGCGGGAGGGCCAGGGGGTGAGCAGTACTTC. Its translation: CASSLGPAGGPGGEQYF.

The chain has TRBV7-9 and TRBJ2-7; 7 bases align to TRBD2. J gave up 4 bases and V 5 bases, and 8 bases lay outside the gene matches. This CDR3 spans 14 amino acids. Germline V gene data show CDR1 as SEHNR and CDR2 as FQNEAQ (reference sequence). The DNA for the CDR3 is TGTGCCAGCAGCCGCGGGACGGGGGGATACGAGCAGTACTTC. Protein: CASSRGTGGYEQYF.

In this sample, this clone turned up once. The V gene is TRBV7-7, the J gene TRBJ2-3; TRBD2 agrees at 7 bases. Looked up from germline, CDR1 is SSHAT and CDR2 is FNYEAQ (reference sequence). The ends lost 2 bases at V and 6 bases at J; junction bases unmatched: 2. The CDR3 spans 13 residues. CDR3 nucleotides: TGTGCCAGCAGCTTAATCGGGGGGGATACGCAGTATTTT. Its protein is CASSLIGGDTQYF.

As regards this clone: The same CDR3 arises from other DNA sequences in this sample as well. The chain combines TRBV30 with TRBJ1-2; D uncertain. The CDR3 length is 14 residues. Per germline, CDR1 GTSNPN and CDR2 SVGIG (reference sequence). Trimming shortened V by 5 bases and J by 4 bases, and 17 bases separated the two germline ends. The CDR3 here is CAWWEPGVAYGYTF. Written as DNA, the CDR3 is TGTGCCTGGTGGGAGCCGGGAGTGGCCTATGGCTACACCTTC.

This clone turned up a few times. The V gene is TRBV7-6, the J gene TRBJ1-5; the D is unclear. Germline V gene sequence: CDR1 SGHVS, CDR2 FNYEAQ. V was cut by 2 bases and J by 3 bases, with 2 bases left in between. The CDR3 runs 12 residues. CDR3 amino acids: CASSLPNQPQHF. The CDR3 DNA reads TGTGCCAGCAGCTTACCCAATCAGCCCCAGCATTTT.

V usage is TRBV5-1 and J usage is TRBJ2-1; TRBD2 agrees at 11 bases. CDR1 is SGHRS, CDR2 YFSETQ, per germline. Trimming removed 5 bases from V and 0 bases from J; junction bases left unmatched: 4. This CDR3 spans 16 amino acids. Here the CDR3 DNA reads TGCGCCAGCAGTTTTACTAGCGGGGGCTCCTACAATGAGCAGTTCTTC. Protein: CASSFTSGGSYNEQFF.

The chain has TRBV28 and TRBJ2-7; a weak D match, TRBD2 (5 bases). Germline-derived CDR1 and CDR2 are MDHEN and SYDVKM. V lost 4 bases and J 2 bases, leaving 12 bases between the germline ends. The CDR3 is 14 amino acids. CDR3 DNA sequence: TGTGCCAGCAGTTCTCGGCGGGTAGCCTACGAGCAGTACTTC. It encodes CASSSRRVAYEQYF.

The chain joins TRBV7-3 to TRBJ1-5; D is perhaps TRBD1 (6 bases). Looked up from germline, CDR1 is SGHTA and CDR2 is FQGTGA. V was clipped by 5 bases and J by 4 bases, with 9 bases between them. This CDR3 has 13 residues. For the CDR3, the DNA is TGTGCCAGCAGCCCGGACAGAAATCAGCCCCAGCATTTT. The encoded protein is CASSPDRNQPQHF.

This clone was observed once. The CDR3 loop is CASRGAGVGEQFF. Written as DNA, the CDR3 is TGTGCCAGCAGAGGAGCGGGAGTCGGTGAGCAGTTCTTC. V and J are TRBV6-6 and TRBJ2-1, with 8 positions matching TRBD2. The CDR3 is made up of 13 amino acids. V shed 6 bases and J 9 bases; nucleotides not matched to a gene: 7. Germline loops: CDR1 MNHNY, CDR2 SVGAGI (reference sequence).